This TCR beta chain originates from a study of CD8+ T cells in alopecia areata. Study information: Twice daily, treated patients received 5 to 10 mg of oral tofacitinib. Findings and limits, study-wide: TCR sharing was clearer in mice than between patients, perhaps partly owing to patient HLA diversity.

Reverse transcription of extracted RNA yielded cDNA, which provided the sequencing template. The table came from immunoSEQ multiplex PCR; TCRdb's copy has only in-frame clones and leaves some out. The profile shows some 130,000 clones, 49% of them singletons. The germline V gene has CDR1 GTSNPN and CDR2 SVGIG (reference sequence). This CDR3 has 12 amino acids. Cell sorting was applied to PBMCs, and CD4+ and CD8+ T cells were collected. In regard to this clone: Its specificity is not known. At one boundary the junction diverges from the germline segment, which might be a read error.

Specimen: CD8+ T cells sorted from blood, collected at week 0. This TCR came from a human donor with alopecia areata. The V and J genes are TRBV30 and TRBJ2-1, with TRBD2 matching over 8 bases. The CDR3 region is CAWSLLVAGFLF. Here the CDR3 DNA reads TGTGCCTGGAGTCTCCTAGTAGCGGGGTTTCTCTTC.